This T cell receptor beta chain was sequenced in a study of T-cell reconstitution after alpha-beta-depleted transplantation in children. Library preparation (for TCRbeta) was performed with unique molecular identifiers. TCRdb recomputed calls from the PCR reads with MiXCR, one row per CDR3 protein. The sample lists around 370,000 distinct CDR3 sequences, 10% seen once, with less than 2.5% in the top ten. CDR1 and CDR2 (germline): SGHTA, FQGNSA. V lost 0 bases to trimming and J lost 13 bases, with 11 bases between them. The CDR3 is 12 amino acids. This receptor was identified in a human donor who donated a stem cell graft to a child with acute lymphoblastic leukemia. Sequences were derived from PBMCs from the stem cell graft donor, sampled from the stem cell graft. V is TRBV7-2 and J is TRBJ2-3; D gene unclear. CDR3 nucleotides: TGTGCCAGCAGCTTAGCCGGGCCTATCAAGTATTTT. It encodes CASSLAGPIKYF.